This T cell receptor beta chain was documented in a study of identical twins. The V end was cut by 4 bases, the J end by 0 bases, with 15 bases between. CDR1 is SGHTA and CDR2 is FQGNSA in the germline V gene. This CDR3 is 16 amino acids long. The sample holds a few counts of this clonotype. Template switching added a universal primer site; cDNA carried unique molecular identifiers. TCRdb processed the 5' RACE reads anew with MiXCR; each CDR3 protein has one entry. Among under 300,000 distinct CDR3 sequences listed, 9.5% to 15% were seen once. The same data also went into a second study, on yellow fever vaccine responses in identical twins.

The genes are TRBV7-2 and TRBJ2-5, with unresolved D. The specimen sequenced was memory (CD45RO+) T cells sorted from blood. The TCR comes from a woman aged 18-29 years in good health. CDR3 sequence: CASSSPAPRYQETQYF. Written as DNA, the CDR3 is TGTGCCAGCAGCTCCCCTGCCCCTAGGTACCAAGAGACCCAGTACTTC.